This TCR beta chain derives from a study of beta chain features in type 1 diabetes (dated by TCRdb to the late 2010s). Looking at the study overall: Mean age, gender distribution, total cell number and subset yield did not differ between patients and healthy donors. A total of roughly 99 million sorted cells were examined across all samples, and the number of cells per subset was strongly correlated with RNA yield. The study compared TCRB repertoires of sorted circulating CD4+ T cell subsets between recently diagnosed type 1 diabetes patients and matched healthy donors. Regulatory and stem cell-like memory subsets were obtained from only 8 patients and about eight healthy donors, while naive and central memory subsets were obtained from all 28 donors. What the research found in general, with its limitations: Shorter templates might be favored by PCR, yet because patient and control samples were amplified and corrected together, any such skew would affect both groups equally. Because cDNA was sequenced instead of genomic DNA, highly expressing activated cells could be over-represented, though the groups showed no difference in activation or CD3 levels. Only small numbers of individuals were included in the HLA sub-analyses, which left unresolved whether HLA type had any influence on TCRB rearrangement. A moderate but significant shortening of TCRB CDR3 length was observed in type 1 diabetes patients in all four CD4+ subsets. The naive, central memory and regulatory TCRB repertoires appeared to resemble one another more closely among patients than among healthy donors. At VDJ recombination sites, patients with type 1 diabetes made fewer insertions and deleted more nucleotides, a pattern implying thymic rearrangement abnormalities.

This clone came up a few times. The clone's antigen remains unknown. There are no base qualities to consult, and no much larger clone falls within one base. The High Capacity cDNA Reverse Transcription Kit was used to reverse transcribe all of the isolated RNA, meaning that expressed TCRB transcripts were what got sequenced. Deep immunoSEQ sequencing was applied to naive, central memory and regulatory T cell samples, giving an average of roughly 3.5 million total reads per sample. Sorted cells were lysed in RLT buffer and RNA was extracted with DNase-treated RNeasy Micro or Mini kits, depending on cell number. To prevent cross-contamination, each cell subset was processed individually, whereas patient and healthy donor samples were processed jointly. TCRB sequences were amplified from cDNA with the immunoSEQ multiplex PCR, producing 87-bp fragments spanning the CDR3 region. Sequencing of the amplicons was performed on the Illumina HiSeq platform. The study's own analysis went as follows. Synthetic template baselines were used to correct PCR bias computationally, reads within Hamming distance 2 were collapsed together, and singletons that could not be merged were discarded. Reads were aligned against IMGT to assign V, D and J genes, CDR3 length and insertions or deletions at six rearrangement sites. Clonotype counts were normalized to sorted cell number within each subset before computing true diversity and Gini coefficients with the tcR R package. Repertoire sharing was quantified using the overlap coefficient calculated on TCRB nucleotide sequences. Out-of-frame TCRB sequences from naive cells were analyzed to stand in for the pre-selection repertoire. As stored in TCRdb, this immuneACCESS dataset retains in-frame rearrangements with V and J assigned. A fraction of the clones does not appear; measured against another copy, unresolved V genes explain less than half of the discrepancy, and the remainder lacks a known reason. That table gives V, J and clone size, and the DNA gave D and trimming. This sample holds about 250,000 clones; approximately 14% were observed only once. Of the sample, about 0.027% is held by the ten largest clones.

CDR1 and CDR2 are read off the germline V gene as LGHNT and FRNRAP. Measured from the cysteine to the phenylalanine, the CDR3 is 14 residues long. Only CDR3 DNA is held: 42 bases, read in frame from base 1. The V end loses 1 base and the J end loses 3 bases, and a stretch of 7 bases separates them. From each donor, a single peripheral blood sample of approximately 120 mL on average was drawn into heparinised tubes. Naive, central memory, regulatory and stem cell-like memory CD4+ T cells were sorted on a BD FACSAria II using a panel including CD45RO, CCR7, CD25, CD127, CD95 and CD27. All sorted populations exceeded 95% purity. PBMCs were isolated immediately by Lymphoprep density gradient centrifugation and stained directly without culture. To minimize batch effects, samples were stained and sorted in pairs, one healthy donor with one patient per experiment.

Recombination joined TRBV12-5 with TRBJ1-5, with the D gene uncertain. The origin of this receptor is a woman aged 40-49 years in good health. The sample taken for sequencing was naive CD4+ T cells from blood. What the cell subset or site label conveys for this sample: true naive CD4+ T cells. CDR3 loop: CASGLEGVNQPQHF. DNA sequence: TGTGCTAGTGGTTTGGAGGGAGTCAATCAGCCCCAGCATTTT. The full variable domain, with segments outside the CDR3 supplied by the reference TRBV12-5 and TRBJ1-5 proteins, appears as DARVTQTPRHKVTEMGQEVTMRCQPILGHNTVFWYRQTMMQGLELLAYFRNRAPLDDSGMPKDRFSAEMPDATLATLKIQPSEPRDSAVYFCASGLEGVNQPQHFGDGTRLSIL.